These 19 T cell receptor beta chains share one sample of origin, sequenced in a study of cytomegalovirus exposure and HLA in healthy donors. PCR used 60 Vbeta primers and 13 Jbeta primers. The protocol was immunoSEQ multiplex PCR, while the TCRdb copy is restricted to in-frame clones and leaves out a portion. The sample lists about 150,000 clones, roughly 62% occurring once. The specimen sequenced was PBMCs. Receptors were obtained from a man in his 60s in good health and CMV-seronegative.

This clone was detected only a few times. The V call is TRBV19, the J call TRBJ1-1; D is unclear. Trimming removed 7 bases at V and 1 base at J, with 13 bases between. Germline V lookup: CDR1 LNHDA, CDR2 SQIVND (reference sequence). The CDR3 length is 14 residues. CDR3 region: CASTPRGGNTEAFF. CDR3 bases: TGTGCCAGTACTCCACGGGGAGGGAACACTGAAGCTTTCTTT.

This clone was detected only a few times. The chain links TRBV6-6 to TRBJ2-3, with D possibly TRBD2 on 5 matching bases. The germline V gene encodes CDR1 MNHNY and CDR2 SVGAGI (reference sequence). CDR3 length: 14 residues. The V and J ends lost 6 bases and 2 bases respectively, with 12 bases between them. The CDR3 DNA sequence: TGTGCCAGCAGCCCGGACTTCTACACAGATACGCAGTATTTT. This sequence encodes CASSPDFYTDTQYF.

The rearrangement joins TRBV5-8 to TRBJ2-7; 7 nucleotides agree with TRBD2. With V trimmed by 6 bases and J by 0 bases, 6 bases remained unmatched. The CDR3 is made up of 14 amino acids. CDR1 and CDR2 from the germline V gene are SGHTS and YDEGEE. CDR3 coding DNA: TGTGCCAGCAAGCGGGATGGAAGCTCCTACGAGCAGTACTTC. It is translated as CASKRDGSSYEQYF.

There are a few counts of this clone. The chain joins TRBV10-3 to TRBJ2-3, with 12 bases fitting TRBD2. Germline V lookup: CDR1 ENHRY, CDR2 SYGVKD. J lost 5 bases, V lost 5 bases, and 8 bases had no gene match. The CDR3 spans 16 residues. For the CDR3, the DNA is TGTGCCATCAGTTCCACTAGCGGGAGGAGGTTAGATACGCAGTATTTT. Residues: CAISSTSGRRLDTQYF.

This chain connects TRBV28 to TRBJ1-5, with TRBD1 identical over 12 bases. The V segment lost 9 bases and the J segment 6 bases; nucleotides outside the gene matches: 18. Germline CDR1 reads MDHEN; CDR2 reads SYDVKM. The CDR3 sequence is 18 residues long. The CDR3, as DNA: TGTGCCAGTTTCCCCGGGACAGGGGGCTCGATGGTGGGTCAGCCCCAGCATTTT. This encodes CASFPGTGGSMVGQPQHF.

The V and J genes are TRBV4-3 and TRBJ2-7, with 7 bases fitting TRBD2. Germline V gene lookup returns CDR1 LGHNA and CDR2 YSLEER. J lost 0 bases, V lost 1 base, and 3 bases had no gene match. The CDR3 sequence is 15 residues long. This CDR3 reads CASSQVASGSYEQYF. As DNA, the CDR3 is TGCGCCAGCAGCCAAGTCGCTAGCGGCTCCTACGAGCAGTACTTC.

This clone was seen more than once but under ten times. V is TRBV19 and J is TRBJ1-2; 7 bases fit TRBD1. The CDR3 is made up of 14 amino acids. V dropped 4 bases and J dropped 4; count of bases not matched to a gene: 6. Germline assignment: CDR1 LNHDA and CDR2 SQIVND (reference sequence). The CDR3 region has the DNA TGTGCCAGTAGTACTGTGACAGGGACCTATGGCTACACCTTC. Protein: CASSTVTGTYGYTF.

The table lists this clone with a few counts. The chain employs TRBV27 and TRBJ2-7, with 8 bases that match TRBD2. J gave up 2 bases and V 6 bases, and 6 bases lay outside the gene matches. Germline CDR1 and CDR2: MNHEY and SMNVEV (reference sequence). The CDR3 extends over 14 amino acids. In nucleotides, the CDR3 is TGTGCCAGCAGAGACTTAGCGGGAACCTACGAGCAGTACTTC. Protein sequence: CASRDLAGTYEQYF.

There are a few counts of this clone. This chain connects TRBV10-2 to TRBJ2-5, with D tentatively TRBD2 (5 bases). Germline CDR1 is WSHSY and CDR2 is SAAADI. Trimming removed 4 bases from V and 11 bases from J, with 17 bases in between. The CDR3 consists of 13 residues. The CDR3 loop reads CASSGRQFWEQYF. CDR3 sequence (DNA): TGCGCCAGCAGTGGCCGCCAGTTCTGGGAGCAGTACTTC.

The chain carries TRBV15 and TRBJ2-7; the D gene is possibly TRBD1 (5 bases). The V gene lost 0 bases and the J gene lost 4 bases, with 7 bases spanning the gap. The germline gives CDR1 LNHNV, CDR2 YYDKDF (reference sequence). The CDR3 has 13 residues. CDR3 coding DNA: TGTGCCACCAGCAGAGAACAGGAGTACGAGCAGTACTTC. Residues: CATSREQEYEQYF.

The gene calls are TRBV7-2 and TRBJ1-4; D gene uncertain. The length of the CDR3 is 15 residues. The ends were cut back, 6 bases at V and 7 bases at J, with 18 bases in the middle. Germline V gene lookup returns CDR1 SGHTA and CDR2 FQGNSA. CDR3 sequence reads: CASRPVWEGGEKLFF. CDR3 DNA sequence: TGTGCCAGCAGACCTGTCTGGGAGGGAGGTGAAAAACTGTTTTTT. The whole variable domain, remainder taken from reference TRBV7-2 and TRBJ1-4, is GAGVSQSPSNKVTEKGKDVELRCDPISGHTALYWYRQSLGQGLEFLIYFQGNSAPDKSGLPSDRFSAERTGGSVSTLTIQRTQQEDSAVYLCASRPVWEGGEKLFFGSGTQLSVL.

The CDR3 DNA sequence: TGCGCCAGCAGCTTGAATCCTAGTGGGGAGACCCAGTACTTC. It specifies CASSLNPSGETQYF. The genes are TRBV5-1 and TRBJ2-5; D gene unclear. V shed 1 base and J shed 5 bases, with 12 bases lying between them. The V gene's germline CDR1 is SGHRS and CDR2 YFSETQ. The length of the CDR3 is 14 residues. The whole variable domain, filled in from reference TRBV5-1 and TRBJ2-5, reads KAGVTQTPRYLIKTRGQQVTLSCSPISGHRSVSWYQQTPGQGLQFLFEYFSETQRNKGNFPGRFSGRQFSNSRSEMNVSTLELGDSALYLCASSLNPSGETQYFGPGTRLLVL.

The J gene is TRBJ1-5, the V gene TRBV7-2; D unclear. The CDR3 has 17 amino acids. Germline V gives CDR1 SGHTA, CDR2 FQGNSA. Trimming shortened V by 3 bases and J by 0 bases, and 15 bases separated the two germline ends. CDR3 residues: CASSFPSSRYSNQPQHF. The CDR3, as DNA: TGTGCCAGCAGCTTTCCGTCGAGCAGGTATAGCAATCAGCCCCAGCATTTT.

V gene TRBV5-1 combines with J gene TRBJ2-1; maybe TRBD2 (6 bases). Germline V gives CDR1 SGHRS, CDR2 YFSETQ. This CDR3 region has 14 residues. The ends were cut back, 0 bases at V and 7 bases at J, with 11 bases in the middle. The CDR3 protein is CASSLDGGMNEQFF. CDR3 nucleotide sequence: TGCGCCAGCAGCTTGGATGGGGGGATGAATGAGCAGTTCTTC.

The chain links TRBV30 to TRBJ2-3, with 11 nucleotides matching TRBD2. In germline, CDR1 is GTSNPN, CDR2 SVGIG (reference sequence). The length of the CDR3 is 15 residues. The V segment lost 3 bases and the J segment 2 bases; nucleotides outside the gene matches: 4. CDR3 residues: CAWSLAGGITDTQYF. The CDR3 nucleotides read TGTGCCTGGAGCCTAGCGGGAGGTATCACAGATACGCAGTATTTT.

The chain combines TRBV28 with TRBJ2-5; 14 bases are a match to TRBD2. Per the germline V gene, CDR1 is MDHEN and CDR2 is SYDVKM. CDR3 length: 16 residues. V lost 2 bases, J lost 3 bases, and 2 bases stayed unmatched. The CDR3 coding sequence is TGTGCCAGCAGTTTACAGGGACTAGCGGGAGAAGAGACCCAGTACTTC. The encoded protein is CASSLQGLAGEETQYF.

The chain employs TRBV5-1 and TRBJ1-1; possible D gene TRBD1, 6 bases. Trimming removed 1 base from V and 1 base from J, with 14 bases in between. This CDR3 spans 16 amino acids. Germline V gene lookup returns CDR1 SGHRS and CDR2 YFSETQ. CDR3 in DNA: TGCGCCAGCAGCTTGTCTCGGGGGGCGACGAACACTGAAGCTTTCTTT. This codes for CASSLSRGATNTEAFF.

The CDR3 here is CASSQDYGRGEQFF. The CDR3 nucleotides are TGTGCCAGCAGCCAAGATTACGGGCGGGGTGAGCAGTTCTTC. This chain links TRBV4-2 with TRBJ2-1; the D gene is possibly TRBD2 (6 bases). Trimming removed 0 bases from V and 9 bases from J, with 12 bases in between. The germline CDR1 and CDR2 sequences are LGHNA and YNFKEQ. There are 14 residues in the CDR3.

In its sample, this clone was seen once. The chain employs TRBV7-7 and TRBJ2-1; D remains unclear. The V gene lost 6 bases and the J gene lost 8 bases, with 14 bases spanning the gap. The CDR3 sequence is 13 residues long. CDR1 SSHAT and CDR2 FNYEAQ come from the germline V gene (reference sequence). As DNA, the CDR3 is TGTGCCAGCAGTTCCAACTTAGCCGATGAGCAGTTCTTC. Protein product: CASSSNLADEQFF.